These T cell receptor beta chains were read from a single sample in a study of T cell responses to AZD1222 COVID-19 vaccine. This table comes from immunoSEQ multiplex PCR, and its TCRdb copy is limited to in-frame clones, with some not included. Seen here are roughly 100,000 clones, 88% observed once, and the top ten hold 20% to 25%. This specimen consisted of peripheral blood, obtained on day 0 of AZD1222 vaccination. The source of these receptors is an adult in good health. The CDR3 runs from the conserved cysteine through the conserved F or W. Each record gives: clone size, V gene, J gene, D gene, CDR3 protein, CDR3 DNA. A D gene is named only where the DNA matches it firmly. Clone size appears in some rows only: once, few, many, or a class for an expanded clone.

>-|TRBV7-2|TRBJ2-1|TRBD2
CASSLEPEAGSSYNEQFF
TGTGCCAGCAGCTTAGAACCGGAAGCGGGGAGCTCCTACAATGAGCAGTTCTTC
>-|TRBV11-2|TRBJ1-1|-
CASSFYGGLNTEAFF
TGTGCCAGCAGCTTCTATGGGGGGCTGAACACTGAAGCTTTCTTT
>-|TRBV9|TRBJ2-2|TRBD2
CASSAHLAGGTGELFF
TGTGCCAGCAGCGCTCACCTAGCGGGAGGGACCGGGGAGCTGTTTTTT
>-|TRBV5-1|TRBJ2-2|-
CASSLRGELFF
TGCGCCAGCAGCTTGCGGGGGGAGCTGTTTTTT
>-|TRBV19|TRBJ2-7|TRBD2
CASSPGLARGEQYF
TGTGCCAGTAGTCCGGGACTAGCGAGGGGCGAGCAGTACTTC
>-|TRBV7-2|TRBJ2-1|-
CASSDTYNEQFF
TGTGCCAGCAGTGACACATACAATGAGCAGTTCTTC
>-|TRBV28|TRBJ1-6|TRBD1
CASSTGTDNSPLHF
TGTGCCAGCAGTACCGGGACAGACAATTCACCCCTCCACTTT
>-|TRBV7-2|TRBJ2-7|TRBD2
CASSTQTSGRTYEQYF
TGTGCCAGCAGCACTCAGACTAGCGGGCGAACCTACGAGCAGTACTTC
>once|TRBV6-5|TRBJ1-5|-
CASSYGQGGGQPQHF
TGTGCCAGCAGTTACGGGCAGGGTGGGGGTCAGCCCCAGCATTTT
>few|TRBV18|TRBJ2-7|-
CASSTAGISYEQYF
TGTGCCAGCTCAACGGCGGGCATCTCCTACGAGCAGTACTTC
>-|TRBV7-9|TRBJ1-1|-
CASSLGRTLDTEAFF
TGTGCCAGCAGCTTAGGCAGGACGTTAGACACTGAAGCTTTCTTT
>-|TRBV12-3/TRBV12-4|TRBJ1-1|-
CASTLNTEAFF
TGTGCCAGCACTCTGAACACTGAAGCTTTCTTT
>-|TRBV7-9|TRBJ1-1|TRBD1
CASSLWQGALGTETFF
TGTGCCAGCAGCTTATGGCAGGGGGCCTTGGGCACTGAAACTTTCTTT
>once|TRBV6-4|TRBJ1-5|-
CASSESQMGQPQHF
TGTGCCAGCAGTGAATCACAAATGGGTCAGCCCCAGCATTTT
>-|TRBV2|TRBJ1-2|TRBD1
CASSKGPAGQIKIYGYTF
TGTGCCAGCTCGAAAGGTCCAGCGGGACAGATCAAAATCTATGGCTACACCTTC
>-|TRBV7-9|TRBJ1-1|TRBD1
CASSNRGSNTEAFF
TGTGCCAGCAGCAACAGGGGGTCCAACACTGAAGCTTTCTTT
>-|TRBV6-5|TRBJ2-6|TRBD2
CASSYRGDGANVLTF
TGTGCCAGCAGTTACCGGGGGGATGGGGCCAACGTCCTGACTTTC
>-|TRBV28|TRBJ1-1|TRBD1
CASRSTGGLNAEAFF
TGTGCCAGCAGGTCAACAGGGGGCCTTAATGCTGAAGCTTTCTTT
>few|TRBV5-1|TRBJ2-3|-
CASSSGTDTQYF
TGCGCCAGCAGCTCCGGGACAGATACGCAGTATTTT
>few|TRBV6-2/TRBV6-3|TRBJ1-2|-
CASSRQGLGYTF
TGTGCCAGCAGTCGTCAGGGGCTGGGCTACACCTTC
>-|TRBV6-5|TRBJ2-3|-
CASSYAQDTDTQYF
TGTGCCAGCAGTTACGCACAGGACACAGATACGCAGTATTTT
>-|TRBV9|TRBJ2-3|-
CASSVHGRGETDTQYF
TGTGCCAGCAGCGTTCATGGGCGGGGAGAAACAGATACGCAGTATTTT
>once|TRBV7-8|TRBJ1-2|TRBD1
CASSRDRVYGYTF
TGTGCCAGCAGCCGAGACAGGGTCTATGGCTACACCTTC
>-|TRBV6-1|TRBJ1-5|-
CASSAGGGSGNQPQHF
TGTGCCAGCAGTGCCGGAGGGGGGTCCGGGAATCAGCCCCAGCATTTT
>-|TRBV6-2/TRBV6-3|TRBJ1-2|-
CASSYDPTGNYGYTF
TGTGCCAGCAGTTACGACCCTACGGGGAACTATGGCTACACCTTC